This T cell receptor beta chain derives from a study of CXCR3-negative and CXCR3-positive naive CD8 T cells. Across the study: Cumulative TRB read yield was approximately 135 million, averaging about 1.5 +/- 0.3 million per library.

By phenotype, naive CD8+ T cells were CD45RO-CCR7+CD27+CD95-. Broader study findings: TCR strength was inferred from TRB CDR3 properties, while surface CD5 was comparable between naive subsets. More hydrophobic TRB CDR3s occurred in CXCR3-positive than in CXCR3-negative naive cells.

The CDR3 loop spans 16 amino acids. From germline, CDR1 is PRHDT and CDR2 FYEKMQ (reference sequence). The libraries of TRB cDNA were constructed through 5' RACE using UMI labels. Following a re-call of the 5' RACE reads, TCRdb has one entry per CDR3 protein and lacks DNA. Across 130,000 or so distinct CDR3 sequences, the top ten clones capture about 0.37% of the sample. With regard to this clonotype: Its antigen is unknown.

This clonotype was sampled from a human donor in good health. Some clones in this sample may be carry-over from other donors' samples. Sequencing was done on a sample of naive CXCR3+ CD8+ T cells from blood. As to subset: CD45RO-CCR7+CD27+CD95- naive CD8+ T cells expressing CXCR3 (TNR3+). The rearrangement links TRBV13 to TRBJ2-7; TCRdb calls TRBD2, which cannot be checked without DNA. The CDR3 spells CASSSGSGRAPYEQYF.